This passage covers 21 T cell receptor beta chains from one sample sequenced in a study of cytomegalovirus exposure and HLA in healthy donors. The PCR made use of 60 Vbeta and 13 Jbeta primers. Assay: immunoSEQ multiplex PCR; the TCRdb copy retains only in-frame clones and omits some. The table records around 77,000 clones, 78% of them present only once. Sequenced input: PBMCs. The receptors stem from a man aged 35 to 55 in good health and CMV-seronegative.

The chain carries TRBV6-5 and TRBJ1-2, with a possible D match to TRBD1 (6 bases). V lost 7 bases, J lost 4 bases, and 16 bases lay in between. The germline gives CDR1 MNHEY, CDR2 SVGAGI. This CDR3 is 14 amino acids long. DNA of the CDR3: TGTGCCAGCAAAACAGGGATGGGCTCCTATGGCTACACCTTC. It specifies CASKTGMGSYGYTF.

The CDR3 spells CASTVSLRGHEKLFF. CDR3 DNA sequence: TGTGCCAGCACGGTGAGTTTAAGGGGGCATGAAAAACTGTTTTTT. The chain couples TRBV2 to TRBJ1-4, with TRBD1 matching over 7 bases. The CDR3 contains 15 residues. Germline assignment: CDR1 SNHLY and CDR2 FYNNEI. Unmatched junction bases numbered 11, after V lost 7 bases and J lost 6 bases.

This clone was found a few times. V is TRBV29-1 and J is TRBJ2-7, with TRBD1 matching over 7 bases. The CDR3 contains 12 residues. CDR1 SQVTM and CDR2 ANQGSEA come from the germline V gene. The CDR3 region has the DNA TGCAGTATGATGACAGGGCCCTACGAGCAGTACTTC. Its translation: CSMMTGPYEQYF.

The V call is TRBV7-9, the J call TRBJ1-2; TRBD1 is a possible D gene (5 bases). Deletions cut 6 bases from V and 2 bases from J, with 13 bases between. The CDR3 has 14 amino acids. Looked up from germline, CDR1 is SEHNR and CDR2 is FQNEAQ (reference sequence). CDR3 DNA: TGTGCCAGCAGTCATGACAGCCTCAACTATGGCTACACCTTC. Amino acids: CASSHDSLNYGYTF.

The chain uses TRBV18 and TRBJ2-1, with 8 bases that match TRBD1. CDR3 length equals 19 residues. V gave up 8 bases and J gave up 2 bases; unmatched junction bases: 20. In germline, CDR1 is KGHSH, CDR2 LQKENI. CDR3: CASPPPGGYLSGPYNEQFF. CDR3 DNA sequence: TGTGCCAGCCCCCCCCCAGGGGGCTACTTGTCGGGACCCTACAATGAGCAGTTCTTC.

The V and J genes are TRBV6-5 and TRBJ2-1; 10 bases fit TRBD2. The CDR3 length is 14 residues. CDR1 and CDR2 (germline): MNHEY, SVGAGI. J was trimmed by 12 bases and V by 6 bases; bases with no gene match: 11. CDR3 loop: CASRPPGSGGGQFF. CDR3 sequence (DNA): TGTGCCAGCAGGCCACCGGGGAGCGGGGGGGGGCAGTTCTTC.

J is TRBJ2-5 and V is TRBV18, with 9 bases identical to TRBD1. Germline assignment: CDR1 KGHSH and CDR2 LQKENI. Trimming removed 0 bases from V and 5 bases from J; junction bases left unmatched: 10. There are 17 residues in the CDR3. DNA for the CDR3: TGTGCCAGCTCACCACCTGAATGGACAGGGGTTGCGGAGACCCAGTACTTC. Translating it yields CASSPPEWTGVAETQYF.

CDR3 in DNA: TGTGCCTGGAGCGCCGCAGGGGTGTACGAGCAGTACTTC. It yields the protein CAWSAAGVYEQYF. The V and J genes are TRBV30 and TRBJ2-7; a weak D match, TRBD1 (6 bases). The ends were cut back, 3 bases at V and 4 bases at J, with 13 bases in the middle. The germline gives CDR1 GTSNPN, CDR2 SVGIG (reference sequence). CDR3 length equals 13 residues.

The CDR3 loop is CASSYSRGLREQYF. DNA of the CDR3: TGTGCCAGCAGTTACTCTAGGGGTTTGAGGGAGCAGTACTTC. The rearrangement uses TRBV6-5 and TRBJ2-7; D is perhaps TRBD1 (5 bases). This CDR3 is built from 14 residues. Trimming removed 0 bases from V and 7 bases from J, with 13 bases in between. Germline loops: CDR1 MNHEY, CDR2 SVGAGI.

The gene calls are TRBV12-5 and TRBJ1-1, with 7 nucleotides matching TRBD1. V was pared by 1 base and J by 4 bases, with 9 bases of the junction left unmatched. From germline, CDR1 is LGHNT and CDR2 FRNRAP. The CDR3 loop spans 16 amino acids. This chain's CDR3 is CASGLGWTGEGTEAFF. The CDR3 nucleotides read TGTGCTAGTGGTTTGGGGTGGACAGGTGAGGGCACTGAAGCTTTCTTT. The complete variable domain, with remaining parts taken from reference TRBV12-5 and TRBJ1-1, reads DARVTQTPRHKVTEMGQEVTMRCQPILGHNTVFWYRQTMMQGLELLAYFRNRAPLDDSGMPKDRFSAEMPDATLATLKIQPSEPRDSAVYFCASGLGWTGEGTEAFFGQGTRLTVV.

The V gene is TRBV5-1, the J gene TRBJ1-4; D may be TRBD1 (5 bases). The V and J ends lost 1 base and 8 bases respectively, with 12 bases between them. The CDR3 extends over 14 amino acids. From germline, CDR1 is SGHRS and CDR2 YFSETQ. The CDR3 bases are TGCGCCAGCAGCTTGTTCGGGGGAGGCGAAAAACTGTTTTTT. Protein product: CASSLFGGGEKLFF. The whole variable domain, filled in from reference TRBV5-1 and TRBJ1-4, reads KAGVTQTPRYLIKTRGQQVTLSCSPISGHRSVSWYQQTPGQGLQFLFEYFSETQRNKGNFPGRFSGRQFSNSRSEMNVSTLELGDSALYLCASSLFGGGEKLFFGSGTQLSVL.

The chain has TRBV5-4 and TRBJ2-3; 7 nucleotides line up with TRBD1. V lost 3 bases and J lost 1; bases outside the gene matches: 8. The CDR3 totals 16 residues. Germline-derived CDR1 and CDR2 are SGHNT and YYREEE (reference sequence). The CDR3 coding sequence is TGTGCCAGCAGCTCCCCCCTCGGACAGGGCACAGATACGCAGTATTTT. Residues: CASSSPLGQGTDTQYF.

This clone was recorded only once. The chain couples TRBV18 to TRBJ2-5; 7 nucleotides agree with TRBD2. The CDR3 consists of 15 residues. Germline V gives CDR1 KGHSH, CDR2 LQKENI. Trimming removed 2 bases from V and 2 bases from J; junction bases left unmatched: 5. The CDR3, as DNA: TGTGCCAGCTCACCAGTCGCGGGAGCACAAGAGACCCAGTACTTC. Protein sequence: CASSPVAGAQETQYF.

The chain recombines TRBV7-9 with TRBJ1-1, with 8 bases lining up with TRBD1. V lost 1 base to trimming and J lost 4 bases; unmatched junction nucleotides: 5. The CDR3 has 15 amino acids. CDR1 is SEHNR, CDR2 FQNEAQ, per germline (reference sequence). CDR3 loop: CASSLVAGGGTEAFF. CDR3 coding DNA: TGTGCCAGCAGCTTAGTGGCAGGGGGCGGCACTGAAGCTTTCTTT. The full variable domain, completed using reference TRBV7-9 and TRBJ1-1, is DTGVSQNPRHKITKRGQNVTFRCDPISEHNRLYWYRQTLGQGPEFLTYFQNEAQLEKSRLLSDRFSAERPKGSFSTLEIQRTEQGDSAMYLCASSLVAGGGTEAFFGQGTRLTVV.

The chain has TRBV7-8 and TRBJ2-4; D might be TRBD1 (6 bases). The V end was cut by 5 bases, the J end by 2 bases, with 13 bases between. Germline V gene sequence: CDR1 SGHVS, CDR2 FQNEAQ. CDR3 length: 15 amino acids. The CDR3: CASSGSRGTKNIQYF. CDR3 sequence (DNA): TGTGCCAGCAGCGGCAGCAGGGGTACCAAAAACATTCAGTACTTC.

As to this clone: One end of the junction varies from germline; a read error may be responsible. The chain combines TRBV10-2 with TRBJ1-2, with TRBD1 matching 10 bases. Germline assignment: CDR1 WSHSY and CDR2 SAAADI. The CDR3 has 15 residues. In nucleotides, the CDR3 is TGCGCCACCCATTTACCGGGACAGGGGAAAGGGGGCTACCCCTTC. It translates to CATHLPGQGKGGYPF.

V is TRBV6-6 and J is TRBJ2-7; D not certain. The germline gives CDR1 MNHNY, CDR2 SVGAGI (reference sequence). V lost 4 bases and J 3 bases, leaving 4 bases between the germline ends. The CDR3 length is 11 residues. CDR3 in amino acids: CASSSYYEQYF. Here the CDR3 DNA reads TGTGCCAGCAGTTCCTACTACGAGCAGTACTTC.

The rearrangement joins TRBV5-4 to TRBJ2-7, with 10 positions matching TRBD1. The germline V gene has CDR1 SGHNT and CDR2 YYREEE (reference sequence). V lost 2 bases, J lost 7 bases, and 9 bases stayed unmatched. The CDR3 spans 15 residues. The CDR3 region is CASSLGDRGLREQYF. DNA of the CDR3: TGTGCCAGCAGCTTAGGGGACAGGGGACTAAGGGAGCAGTACTTC.

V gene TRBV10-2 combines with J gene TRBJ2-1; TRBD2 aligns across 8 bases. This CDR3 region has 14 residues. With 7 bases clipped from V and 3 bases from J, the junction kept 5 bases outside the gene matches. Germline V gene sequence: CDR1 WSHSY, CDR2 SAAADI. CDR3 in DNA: TGCGCCAGCAAGCGGGGGACGGGCTACAATGAGCAGTTCTTC. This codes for CASKRGTGYNEQFF.

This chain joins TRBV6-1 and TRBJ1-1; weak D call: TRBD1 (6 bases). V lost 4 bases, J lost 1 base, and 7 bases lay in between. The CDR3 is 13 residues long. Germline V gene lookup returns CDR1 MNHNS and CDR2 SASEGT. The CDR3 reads CASSGTANTEAFF. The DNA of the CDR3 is TGTGCCAGCAGTGGGACAGCGAACACTGAAGCTTTCTTT.

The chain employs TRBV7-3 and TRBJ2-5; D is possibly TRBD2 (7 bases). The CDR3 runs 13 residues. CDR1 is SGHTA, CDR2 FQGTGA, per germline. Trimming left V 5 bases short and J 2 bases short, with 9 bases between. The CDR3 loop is CASSRGAQETQYF. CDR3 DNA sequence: TGTGCCAGCAGCCGGGGGGCACAAGAGACCCAGTACTTC.